This T cell receptor beta chain was documented in a study of low-dose radiotherapy and immunotherapy resistance in tumors. Study information: Once cycle 1 day 1 began, patients took oral aspirin 300 mg daily for four cycles.

This CDR3 has 13 residues. Germline-derived CDR1 and CDR2 are MDHEN and SYDVKM. The V end lost 6 bases, the J end lost 6 bases, and 11 bases lay between the germline ends. Donors, who were enrolled in a single-arm phase I dose-escalation trial, received nivolumab, ipilimumab, aspirin, low-dose cyclophosphamide and low-dose radiotherapy. Covering alpha and beta chains, TRAV- and TRBV-specific primers were used for the first-strand cDNA. A constant-region primer paired with the V-primer adapter amplified TCRs over about 19 PCR cycles. The isolated mRNA underwent amplification through in vitro transcription. TCRdb recomputed calls from the reads with MiXCR, one row per CDR3 protein. The repertoire includes around 18,000 distinct CDR3 sequences, over 65% of them detected once, and roughly 11% sits in the top ten.

The TCR sequence derives from a human donor with advanced metastatic prostate, ovarian, gallbladder or colorectal cancer (not recorded which). This table probably holds off-target reads from a library built for another chain. This rearrangement joins TRBV28 to TRBJ2-2, with a possible D match to TRBD2 (6 bases). The DNA of the CDR3 is TGTGCCAGCAGCGGAGGGGTCCCCGGGGAGCTGTTTTTT. Translated: CASSGGVPGELFF. The whole variable domain, remainder taken from reference TRBV28 and TRBJ2-2, is DVKVTQSSRYLVKRTGEKVFLECVQDMDHENMFWYRQDPGLGLRLIYFSYDVKMKEKGDIPEGYSVSREKKERFSLILESASTNQTSMYLCASSGGVPGELFFGEGSRLTVL.